A selection of T cell receptor beta chains follows, all from one sample in a study of PD-1 blockade in classical Hodgkin lymphoma. Repertoires were generated with immunoSEQ multiplex PCR, while TCRdb's copy carries only in-frame clones and drops some. This sample yields 24,000 or so clones, of which 81% are seen a single time; roughly a fifth belongs to the top ten. Material: peripheral blood mononuclear cells (PBMCs), obtained before the second cycle of nivolumab. Source of these receptors: a human donor with classical Hodgkin lymphoma. Each CDR3 is given with its conserved first and last residue. The order of the fields is V gene, D gene, J gene, CDR3 length, clone size, CDR3 DNA, CDR3 protein. The D gene is left open where the match is weak. Only some rows state a clone size, as once, few, many or a class for expanded clones.

TRBV4-1	NA	TRBJ2-1	19	NA	TGCGCCAGCAGCCAAGCGCCCCACTCCTCCTCTGGGCTACCTGATGAGCAGTTCTTC	CASSQAPHSSSGLPDEQFF
TRBV9	NA	TRBJ1-2	12	NA	TGTGCCAGCAGCATTCCAGGGGCCGGCTACACCTTC	CASSIPGAGYTF
TRBV18	TRBD2	TRBJ2-5	16	NA	TGTGCCAGCTCACCACGTGCTAGCGGGGGTAAAGAGACCCAGTACTTC	CASSPRASGGKETQYF
TRBV13	TRBD1	TRBJ2-5	17	NA	TGTGCCAGCAGCTCCGCCGGGACAGGGATATCCGAAGAGACCCAGTACTTC	CASSSAGTGISEETQYF
TRBV28	NA	TRBJ2-5	14	NA	TGTGCCAGCAGTCCGCGAGTGTCCAGGGAGACCCAGTACTTC	CASSPRVSRETQYF
TRBV5-6	NA	TRBJ2-7	12	few	TGTGCCAGCAGCTTGGCGACCTACGAGCAGTACTTC	CASSLATYEQYF
TRBV5-8	NA	TRBJ1-2	10	once	TGTGCCAGCAGGATCTATGGCTACACCTTC	CASRIYGYTF
TRBV30	NA	TRBJ2-1	12	NA	TGTGCCTGGAGTAGCTGGGACAATGAGCAGTTCTTC	CAWSSWDNEQFF
TRBV14	NA	TRBJ2-5	12	once	TGTGCCAGCAGCCAAGGTCCGGGGGCTAAGTACTTC	CASSQGPGAKYF
TRBV6-6	TRBD1	TRBJ2-7	15	NA	TGTGCCAGCACTCTGACAGGGGTAAGCTCCTACGAGCAGTACTTC	CASTLTGVSSYEQYF
TRBV13	TRBD1	TRBJ1-2	13	NA	TGTGCCAGCAGCTCCTGGGACAGGGGGGGCTACACCTTC	CASSSWDRGGYTF
TRBV18	NA	TRBJ1-5	15	NA	TGTGCCAGCTCACCCACCCCAGATAGCAATCAGCCCCAGCATTTT	CASSPTPDSNQPQHF
TRBV4-1	NA	TRBJ2-5	15	NA	TGCGCCAGCAGAAACGGAGGGGGGCTTGGGGAGACCCAGTACTTC	CASRNGGGLGETQYF
TRBV5-1	TRBD1	TRBJ1-2	18	NA	TGCGCCAGCAGCCCTGGGGACCTGACAGGGAGATACAACTATGGCTACACCTTC	CASSPGDLTGRYNYGYTF
TRBV5-6	NA	TRBJ2-7	12	NA	TGTGCCAGCAGCCTTTACACGGACGAGCAGTACTTC	CASSLYTDEQYF
TRBV9	NA	TRBJ1-1	14	NA	TGTGCCAGCAGCGTAACCGGAGCGAACACTGAAGCTTTCTTT	CASSVTGANTEAFF
TRBV9	TRBD2	TRBJ2-7	15	NA	TGTGCCAGCCCGTGGGCTAGCGGGGCCCCTTACGAGCAGTACTTC	CASPWASGAPYEQYF
TRBV9	NA	TRBJ1-6	14	few	TGTGCCAGCAGCGAGGTTTTCTATAATTCACCCCTCCACTTT	CASSEVFYNSPLHF
TRBV5-6	NA	TRBJ2-5	15	NA	TGTGCCAGCAGCTTGCTTGACTGGAACCAAGAGACCCAGTACTTC	CASSLLDWNQETQYF
TRBV30	NA	TRBJ1-2	15	NA	TGTGCCTGGAGTGCCCACCCCACAGGGTTGGGTGGCTACACCTTC	CAWSAHPTGLGGYTF
TRBV10-3	NA	TRBJ2-1	14	NA	TGTGCCATCAGGGAGGGTATAGCGATCCATGAGCAGTTCTTC	CAIREGIAIHEQFF
TRBV6-6	NA	TRBJ2-3	13	NA	TGTGCCACCACGGACCACTTTGGAGATACGCAGTATTTT	CATTDHFGDTQYF